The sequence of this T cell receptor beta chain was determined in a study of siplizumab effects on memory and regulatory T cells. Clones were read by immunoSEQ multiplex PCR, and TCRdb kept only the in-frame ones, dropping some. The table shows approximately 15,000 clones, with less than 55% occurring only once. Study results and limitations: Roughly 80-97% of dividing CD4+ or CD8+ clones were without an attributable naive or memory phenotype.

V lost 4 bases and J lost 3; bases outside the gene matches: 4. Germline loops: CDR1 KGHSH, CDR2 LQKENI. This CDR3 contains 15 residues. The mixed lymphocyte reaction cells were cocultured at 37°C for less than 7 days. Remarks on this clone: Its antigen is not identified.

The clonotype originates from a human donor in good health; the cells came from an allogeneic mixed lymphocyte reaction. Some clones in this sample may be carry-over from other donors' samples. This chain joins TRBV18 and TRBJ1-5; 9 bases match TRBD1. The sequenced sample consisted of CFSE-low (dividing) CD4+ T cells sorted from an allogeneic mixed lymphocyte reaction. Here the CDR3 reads CASSLGTGNNQPQHF. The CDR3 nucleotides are TGTGCCAGCTCACTAGGGACAGGGAACAATCAGCCCCAGCATTTT.